This T cell receptor (beta chain) comes out of a study of blood T cell repertoires in COVID-19. On the study more broadly: Researchers got acute and convalescent COVID-19 samples from the United States, Italy and Spain. Sources were T cells, B-cell-depleted T cells, or PBMCs; the material itself was cDNA or gDNA.

The CDR3 consists of 14 residues. The germline gives CDR1 SGHAT, CDR2 FQDESV (reference sequence). V was shortened by 4 bases and J by 1 base, with 10 bases between the two germline ends. Under the authors' procedure: Using reference gene primer amplification, nucleated cell counts were estimated. Assay: immunoSEQ multiplex PCR; the TCRdb copy retains only in-frame clones and omits some. V, J and clone size are those of that table, while D and trimming were read from the DNA. This table has a few hundred thousand clones, 85% to 90% appearing once. The source material was peripheral blood. The sequence was obtained from a woman aged 40 to 49 with acute or convalescent COVID-19. This rearrangement joins TRBV11-1 to TRBJ1-1, with no clear D. The CDR3 sequence: CASSSLRGNTEAFF. CDR3 nucleotide sequence: TGTGCCAGCAGCTCCTTAAGAGGGAACACTGAAGCTTTCTTT.